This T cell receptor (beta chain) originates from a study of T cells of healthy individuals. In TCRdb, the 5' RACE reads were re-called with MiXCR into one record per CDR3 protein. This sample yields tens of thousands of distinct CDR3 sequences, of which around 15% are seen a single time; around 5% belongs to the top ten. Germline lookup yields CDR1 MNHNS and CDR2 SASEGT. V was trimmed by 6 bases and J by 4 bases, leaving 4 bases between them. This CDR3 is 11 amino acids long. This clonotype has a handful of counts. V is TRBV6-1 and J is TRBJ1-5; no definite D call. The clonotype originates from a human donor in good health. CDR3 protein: CASRVNQPQHF. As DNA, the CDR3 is TGTGCCAGCAGAGTGAATCAGCCCCAGCATTTT.